This TCR beta chain was documented in a study of blood T cells in healthy people across ages. Alongside a J-beta primer mix, a sample-barcoded 5' primer served in a second PCR lasting 7 to 11 cycles. Through a template-switch adaptor with 12 random nucleotides, each cDNA molecule received a tag. TCRdb recomputed calls from the 5' RACE reads with MiXCR, one row per CDR3 protein. The data contain roughly 500,000 distinct CDR3 sequences, 25% to 30% of them singletons. V lost 1 base to trimming and J lost 1 base, with 7 bases between them. Germline CDR1 is SGHTA and CDR2 is FQGNSA. The CDR3 consists of 14 residues. Study findings and constraints: Strong correlation existed between TCR beta diversity and naive T cell percentage.

This clonotype came up many times. Its antigen is not known. Sequences were obtained from blood. The chain recombines TRBV7-2 with TRBJ1-1; D uncertain. This receptor was taken from a woman aged 70 to 79 in good health. The CDR3 DNA is TGTGCCAGCAGCTTAGAACCAGAGAACACTGAAGCTTTCTTT. Translated, it gives CASSLEPENTEAFF.